The 6 T cell receptor beta chains presented below share a single source sample, sequenced in a study of cytomegalovirus exposure and HLA in healthy donors. It was with 60 Vbeta and 13 Jbeta primers that the PCR ran. Libraries were prepared by immunoSEQ multiplex PCR; TCRdb keeps only in-frame clonotypes and omits some of them. The sample totals some 150,000 clones. The sequencing input was PBMCs. The receptors come from a man aged 40-49 years in good health and CMV-seronegative.

J is TRBJ1-2 and V is TRBV5-1; D is unclear. V lost 1 base, J lost 2 bases, and 9 bases lay in between. Per the germline V gene, CDR1 is SGHRS and CDR2 is YFSETQ. This CDR3 comprises 14 residues. Here the CDR3 DNA reads TGCGCCAGCAGCTTGTTCTCAGGAAACTATGGCTACACCTTC. Translation gives CASSLFSGNYGYTF.

The rearrangement joins TRBV29-1 to TRBJ1-1; 7 nucleotides line up with TRBD1. The V and J ends lost 8 bases and 6 bases, in that order; junction bases with no gene match: 6. This CDR3 is built from 11 residues. Germline CDR1 is SQVTM and CDR2 is ANQGSEA. CDR3 amino acids: CSTIGGPEAFF. The CDR3, as DNA: TGCAGCACCATAGGGGGCCCTGAAGCTTTCTTT.

The chain couples TRBV21-1 to TRBJ1-6; the table's D call of TRBD1 was not tested on the DNA. TRBV21-1 is a pseudogene. The CDR3 consists of 15 residues. CDR3 nucleotides: TGTGCCAGCAGCCGGAACAGGGACGATAATTCACCCCTCCACTTT. Translation gives CASSRNRDDNSPLHF.

The chain couples TRBV7-6 to TRBJ2-5, with a possible D match to TRBD1 (6 bases). CDR3 length: 14 amino acids. Germline values: CDR1 SGHVS, CDR2 FNYEAQ. V lost 7 bases and J lost 2, with 14 bases in between. The CDR3 region has the DNA TGTGCCAGCACCGACAGGACACGGCAAGAGACCCAGTACTTC. Amino acid sequence: CASTDRTRQETQYF.

CDR3 bases: TGTGCCAGCAGCAATAACTACGAGCAGTACTTC. Its translation is CASSNNYEQYF. V gene TRBV11-3 combines with J gene TRBJ2-7, with D unclear. With 5 bases removed from V and 3 bases from J, the gap between germline ends came to 5 bases. This CDR3 has 11 amino acids. The germline gives CDR1 SGHNT, CDR2 YENEEA.

The chain combines TRBV7-6 with TRBJ2-3; TRBD2 matches 14 bases. CDR1 SGHVS and CDR2 FNYEAQ come from the germline V gene. V lost 3 bases to trimming and J lost 0 bases; unmatched junction nucleotides: 2. The CDR3 covers 17 residues. The CDR3 protein is CASSLRTSGGSTDTQYF. The CDR3 DNA reads as TGTGCCAGCAGCTTGAGGACTAGCGGGGGGAGCACAGATACGCAGTATTTT.